By sample share, the clone carrying this T cell receptor beta chain is medium-sized. The sample is drawn from a study of immune characterization of retroperitoneal liposarcoma. TCRdb called the PCR reads again in MiXCR, with one record for every CDR3 protein. Counted here are several thousand distinct CDR3 sequences, more than 35% occurring once; the ten biggest clones make up less than 11%. Germline V gene data show CDR1 as MNHEY and CDR2 as SMNVEV (reference sequence). The CDR3 contains 16 residues. Trimming removed 3 bases from V and 4 bases from J, with 15 bases in between. The sequence was collected from a male donor with retroperitoneal liposarcoma. The sequenced material came from tumor tissue. The chain uses TRBV27 and TRBJ2-2; D uncertain. The CDR3 sequence is CASSLLFGSGTGELFF. CDR3 DNA: TGTGCCAGCAGTTTGCTATTCGGATCGGGCACCGGGGAGCTGTTTTTT.